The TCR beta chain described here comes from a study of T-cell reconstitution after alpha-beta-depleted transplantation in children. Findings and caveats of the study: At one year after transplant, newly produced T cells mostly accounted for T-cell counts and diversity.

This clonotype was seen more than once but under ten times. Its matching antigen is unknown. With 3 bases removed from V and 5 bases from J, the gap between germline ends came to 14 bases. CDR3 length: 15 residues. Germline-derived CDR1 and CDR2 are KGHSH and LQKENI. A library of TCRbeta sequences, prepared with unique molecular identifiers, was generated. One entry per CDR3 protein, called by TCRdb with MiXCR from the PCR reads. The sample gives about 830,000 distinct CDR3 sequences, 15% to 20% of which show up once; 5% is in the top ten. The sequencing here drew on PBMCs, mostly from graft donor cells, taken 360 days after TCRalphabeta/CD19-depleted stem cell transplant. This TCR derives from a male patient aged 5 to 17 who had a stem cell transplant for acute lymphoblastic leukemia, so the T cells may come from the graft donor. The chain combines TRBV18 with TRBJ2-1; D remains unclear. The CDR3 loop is CASSPPGGGDNEQFF. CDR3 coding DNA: TGTGCCAGCTCACCCCCGGGTGGTGGTGACAATGAGCAGTTCTTC.